The source of this TCR beta chain is a study of Ad26.COV2.S vaccination and SARS-CoV-2 variants. Here immunoSEQ multiplex PCR was the method, and the copy in TCRdb shows in-frame clones only, minus some. The sample lists hundreds of thousands of clones, roughly 90% occurring once. The V end lost 1 base, the J end lost 8 bases, and 3 bases lay between the germline ends. The length of the CDR3 is 11 residues. Germline V gene sequence: CDR1 SGHNT, CDR2 YYREEE (reference sequence). This sample's treatment: 19 received Ad26.COV2.S at low or high dose, single or two shots; several received placebo; per-sample allocation not given. The samples were gathered on day 63 after the first injection of vaccine or placebo.

The sample was peripheral blood, taken in a trial of Ad26.COV2.S vaccine versus placebo. This sequence originates from a person between 18 and 59 years old who received the Ad26.COV2.S COVID-19 vaccine or a placebo. V is TRBV5-4 and J is TRBJ2-2; D ambiguous. The CDR3 DNA is TGTGCCAGCAGCTTGTGGGGGGAGCTGTTTTTT. Translation: CASSLWGELFF.